This T cell receptor beta chain was captured by sequencing in a study of OX40 agonist ivuxolimab in advanced cancers. Across the whole study: Three patients, one with hepatocellular carcinoma and two with cutaneous melanoma, responded partially. Broader study findings: The 0.1-3.0 mg/kg partial responders had among the lowest clonal expansion. On average, a greater number of expanded clones characterised CD8+ T cells relative to CD4+. Normalized T-cell clonal expansion was also low in a subset of nonresponders.

In germline, CDR1 is SGHNT, CDR2 YYREEE (reference sequence). This CDR3 spans 14 amino acids. V was cut by 0 bases and J by 5 bases, with 12 bases left in between. Regarding this clone: Antigen specificity is unknown. The CDR3 does not close with the conserved phenylalanine or tryptophan, likely indicating a read error.

The assay was immunoSEQ multiplex PCR, and TCRdb's table has in-frame clones only and misses some. The sample has tens of thousands of clones, less than 90% seen once. This material consisted of CD4+ or CD8+ T cells sorted from blood, taken in a trial of the OX40 agonist ivuxolimab. The clonotype was recovered from an adult with an advanced solid tumor such as melanoma, head and neck, liver or kidney cancer. The chain has TRBV5-4 and TRBJ2-7; D may correspond to TRBD1 or TRBD2 (5 bases each). The CDR3 nucleotides read TGTGCCAGCAGCTTGGTCGGGACCTTTGACGAGCAGTACCTC. It specifies CASSLVGTFDEQYL.